The 15 T cell receptor beta chains below all came from one sample that was sequenced in a study of T-cell reconstitution after alpha-beta-depleted transplantation in children. TCRbeta library preparation incorporated unique molecular identifiers. Via MiXCR, TCRdb re-called the PCR reads, giving one row per CDR3 protein. The data contain some 220,000 distinct CDR3 sequences, approximately 11% of them singletons. Source: PBMCs, taken before TCRalphabeta/CD19-depleted stem cell transplant. The receptors shown here come from a child less than two years old with acute myeloid leukemia, due to receive a stem cell transplant.

The table lists this clonotype with many counts. This chain links TRBV6-2 or TRBV6-3 with TRBJ2-1; 8 bases match TRBD1. Germline values: CDR1 MNHEY, CDR2 SVGEGT. CDR3 length equals 13 residues. With V trimmed by 2 bases and J by 6 bases, 0 bases remained unmatched. The CDR3 region is CASSYGTGNEQFF. Written as DNA, the CDR3 is TGTGCCAGCAGTTACGGGACAGGCAATGAGCAGTTCTTC.

This clonotype came up a few times. The rearrangement uses TRBV7-2 and TRBJ2-2; D is ambiguous. Germline V lookup: CDR1 SGHTA, CDR2 FQGNSA. The ends were cut back, 1 base at V and 6 bases at J, with 12 bases in the middle. The length of the CDR3 is 15 residues. The CDR3 DNA is TGTGCCAGCAGCTTAGTTAGTCTGATCCCCGGGGAGCTGTTTTTT. Its protein is CASSLVSLIPGELFF.

This clonotype has just a few counts. The chain combines TRBV20-1 with TRBJ1-3; the D gene is possibly TRBD1 (6 bases). V was cut by 4 bases and J by 4 bases, with 11 bases left in between. The CDR3 has 13 residues. Germline CDR1 DFQATT, CDR2 SNEGSKA (reference sequence). CDR3 amino acids: CSATAGAGNTIYF. As DNA, the CDR3 is TGCAGTGCTACTGCAGGGGCGGGAAACACCATATATTTT.

This clonotype was seen at least ten times. The chain recombines TRBV28 with TRBJ2-7; D ambiguous. V lost 7 bases and J lost 6, with 13 bases in between. Germline CDR1 MDHEN, CDR2 SYDVKM. The CDR3 extends over 12 amino acids. Here the CDR3 reads CASTIGAREQYF. DNA for the CDR3: TGTGCCAGCACCATCGGAGCTCGCGAGCAGTACTTC.

This clonotype was counted ten times or more. The chain couples TRBV29-1 to TRBJ2-3; possibly TRBD2 for D (6 bases). Trimming took 7 bases from V and 2 from J, leaving 16 bases between them. The CDR3 covers 14 residues. Germline CDR1 is SQVTM and CDR2 is ANQGSEA. CDR3 in DNA: TGCAGCGCTGGTACGGACTACCACACAGATACGCAGTATTTT. The encoded protein is CSAGTDYHTDTQYF.

This clonotype occurred many times. The chain recombines TRBV20-1 with TRBJ2-7; 9 bases fit TRBD2. The CDR3 has 16 residues. V was clipped by 5 bases and J by 1 base; unmatched bases: 12. Germline CDR1 is DFQATT and CDR2 is SNEGSKA (reference sequence). The CDR3 loop reads CSALPDAGGFSYEQYF. The CDR3 DNA is TGCAGTGCTCTCCCAGATGCGGGAGGGTTTTCCTACGAGCAGTACTTC.

This clonotype appeared many times. V and J are TRBV27 and TRBJ2-1, with no clear D. Trimming shortened V by 2 bases and J by 3 bases, and 8 bases separated the two germline ends. The CDR3 totals 14 residues. Germline assignment: CDR1 MNHEY and CDR2 SMNVEV (reference sequence). CDR3 residues: CASSLTPGYNEQFF. CDR3 DNA sequence: TGTGCCAGCAGTTTAACTCCAGGCTACAATGAGCAGTTCTTC.

This clonotype was counted many times. The V and J genes are TRBV29-1 and TRBJ2-4; D might be TRBD2 (6 bases). Germline CDR1 SQVTM, CDR2 ANQGSEA. V was trimmed by 3 bases and J by 0 bases, leaving 12 bases between them. The CDR3 is 15 amino acids. The CDR3 DNA sequence: TGCAGCGTTGAGGATAGCGGAATAGCCAAAAACATTCAGTACTTC. This encodes CSVEDSGIAKNIQYF.

Many counts were recorded for this clonotype. The V gene is TRBV12-3 or TRBV12-4, the J gene TRBJ2-3, with TRBD2 matching 7 bases. The CDR3 totals 12 residues. With V trimmed by 6 bases and J by 8 bases, 5 bases remained unmatched. This CDR3 reads CASSRTRGTQYF. CDR3 nucleotide sequence: TGTGCCAGCAGCCGGACTAGGGGTACGCAGTATTTT.

This clonotype has a handful of counts. A much larger clone lies a single base off, so this may be a read error. The chain employs TRBV3-1 and TRBJ2-3; 12 positions match TRBD1. This CDR3 spans 17 amino acids. The germline CDR1 and CDR2 sequences are LGHDT and YNNKEL (reference sequence). The CDR3, as DNA: TGTGCCACCAGCCAAATGGGGACAGGGGGCAGCACAGATACGCAGTATTTT. This gives the protein CATSQMGTGGSTDTQYF.

Ten or more counts support this clonotype. The V and J genes are TRBV4-3 and TRBJ1-1, with D unclear. Trimming took off 9 bases at V and 3 bases at J, with 2 bases between the two ends. The germline V gene encodes CDR1 LGHNA and CDR2 YSLEER. The CDR3 runs 9 residues. The DNA for the CDR3 is TGCGCCAGACACACTGAAGCTTTCTTT. Amino acid sequence: CARHTEAFF.

Note on this clonotype: A much larger clone sits a single nucleotide away, making a read error possible. The gene calls are TRBV20-1 and TRBJ2-3; TRBD2 matches 9 bases. This CDR3 has 16 amino acids. Germline V lookup: CDR1 DFQATT, CDR2 SNEGSKA (reference sequence). The CDR3 DNA reads TGCGGTGCTAGAGTATTAGGGACTAGCCCCACAGATACGCAGTATTTT. Protein sequence: CGARVLGTSPTDTQYF.

About this clonotype: One junction end disagrees with the germline gene, perhaps due to a read error. This sequence joins TRBV28 and TRBJ2-3; 8 bases match TRBD2. CDR3 length: 13 residues. Germline CDR1 is MDHEN and CDR2 is SYDVKM. In DNA, the CDR3 is TGTGCCCGCAGTTTAGCGGGGTTAGATACGCAGTATTTT. It translates to CARSLAGLDTQYF.

The table lists this clonotype with many counts. The genes are TRBV5-1 and TRBJ1-1; D gene unclear. Germline values: CDR1 SGHRS, CDR2 YFSETQ. With 0 bases removed from V and 6 bases from J, the gap between germline ends came to 15 bases. The length of the CDR3 is 15 residues. CDR3 in amino acids: CASSLVPGAGPEAFF. The CDR3 DNA sequence: TGCGCCAGCAGCTTGGTCCCGGGTGCTGGCCCTGAAGCTTTCTTT. Drawing the rest from reference TRBV5-1 and TRBJ1-1, the complete variable domain is KAGVTQTPRYLIKTRGQQVTLSCSPISGHRSVSWYQQTPGQGLQFLFEYFSETQRNKGNFPGRFSGRQFSNSRSEMNVSTLELGDSALYLCASSLVPGAGPEAFFGQGTRLTVV.

At least ten counts were recorded for this clonotype. The V gene is TRBV27, the J gene TRBJ1-1, with D maybe TRBD1 (5 bases). The ends were cut back, 8 bases at V and 8 bases at J, with 15 bases in the middle. CDR1 and CDR2 from the germline V gene are MNHEY and SMNVEV (reference sequence). The CDR3 is made up of 12 amino acids. CDR3 residues: CASRPWEGEAFF. CDR3 DNA sequence: TGTGCCAGCCGTCCCTGGGAGGGGGAAGCTTTCTTT.